These 26 T cell receptor beta chains share one sample of origin, sequenced in a study of response to subunit inactivated influenza vaccine. MiXCR was run by TCRdb on the RT-PCR reads, yielding one entry per CDR3 protein. The repertoire includes about 610,000 distinct CDR3 sequences, 14% of them detected once, and around 10% sits in the top ten. Sequences were derived from PBMCs from blood, sampled 12 days after vaccination. The receptors were gathered from a man aged 45-65 years who received an inactivated influenza vaccine.

The chain employs TRBV20-1 and TRBJ2-1; D tentatively reads TRBD1 or TRBD2 (6 bases each). The ends were cut back, 1 base at V and 4 bases at J, with 14 bases in the middle. There are 15 residues in the CDR3. The germline V gene encodes CDR1 DFQATT and CDR2 SNEGSKA (reference sequence). The CDR3 DNA follows: TGCAGTGCTAGAGGGGGGGCAGGGGCGTACAATGAGCAGTTCTTC. It specifies CSARGGAGAYNEQFF.

V and J are TRBV6-2 or TRBV6-3 and TRBJ1-5; D possibly corresponds to TRBD1 (6 bases). Germline loops: CDR1 MNHEY, CDR2 SVGEGT. This CDR3 contains 15 residues. The ends were cut back, 0 bases at V and 7 bases at J, with 13 bases in the middle. The CDR3 DNA is TGTGCCAGCAGTTACTCTACAGGGCCTCGACAGCCCCAGCATTTT. Residues: CASSYSTGPRQPQHF.

This sequence joins TRBV29-1 and TRBJ1-3; D remains ambiguous. Germline CDR1 reads SQVTM; CDR2 reads ANQGSEA. This CDR3 region has 18 residues. The V end lost 8 bases, the J end lost 0 bases, and 26 bases lay between the germline ends. The CDR3 region is CSYDPTQTLENSGNTIYF. The DNA for the CDR3 is TGCAGCTACGATCCTACACAAACGCTGGAGAACTCTGGAAACACCATATATTTT. The full variable domain, with the rest looked up from reference TRBV29-1 and TRBJ1-3, is SAVISQKPSRDICQRGTSLTIQCQVDSQVTMMFWYRQQPGQSLTLIATANQGSEATYESGFVIDKFPISRPNLTFSTLTVSNMSPEDSSIYLCSYDPTQTLENSGNTIYFGEGSWLTVV.

The chain recombines TRBV10-3 with TRBJ2-1, with D perhaps TRBD1 or TRBD2 (6 bases each). The CDR3 sequence is 14 residues long. Germline-derived CDR1 and CDR2 are ENHRY and SYGVKD. CDR3 in amino acids: CASGGRESYNEQFF. CDR3 nucleotide sequence: TGTGCTTCTGGGGGCCGGGAGTCCTACAATGAGCAGTTCTTC.

This clonotype has only a few counts. This chain links TRBV4-3 with TRBJ2-1; maybe TRBD1 (6 bases). V was cut by 0 bases and J by 9 bases, with 18 bases left in between. Looked up from germline, CDR1 is LGHNA and CDR2 is YSLEER. The CDR3 runs to 16 residues. The DNA of the CDR3 is TGCGCCAGCAGCCAAGAACCAGGGGTGATTTTCGGTGAGCAGTTCTTC. Its protein is CASSQEPGVIFGEQFF.

The table lists this clonotype with many counts. The rearrangement joins TRBV5-1 to TRBJ2-2, with a possible D match to TRBD2 (6 bases). CDR1 SGHRS and CDR2 YFSETQ come from the germline V gene. V lost 4 bases and J lost 2, with 12 bases in between. The CDR3 has 15 residues. The CDR3 sequence: CASSRDSKNTGELFF. For the CDR3, the DNA is TGCGCCAGCAGCCGGGACTCAAAAAACACCGGGGAGCTGTTTTTT.

The chain employs TRBV5-5 and TRBJ2-2; 9 bases are a match to TRBD1. The length of the CDR3 is 16 residues. The germline gives CDR1 SGHKS, CDR2 YYEKEE (reference sequence). J was trimmed by 5 bases and V by 3 bases; bases with no gene match: 8. The CDR3 here is CASSYGQGSWTGELFF. The CDR3 bases are TGTGCCAGCAGCTACGGACAGGGGTCGTGGACCGGGGAGCTGTTTTTT.

This chain links TRBV5-1 with TRBJ2-1; the match to TRBD2 covers 14 bases. The germline CDR1 and CDR2 sequences are SGHRS and YFSETQ. This CDR3 is 15 amino acids long. V was clipped by 3 bases and J by 8 bases; unmatched bases: 4. The CDR3 here is CASSWGLAGVDEQFF. The CDR3 region has the DNA TGCGCCAGCAGCTGGGGACTAGCGGGGGTGGATGAGCAGTTCTTC. The full variable domain, its missing parts supplied by reference TRBV5-1 and TRBJ2-1, is KAGVTQTPRYLIKTRGQQVTLSCSPISGHRSVSWYQQTPGQGLQFLFEYFSETQRNKGNFPGRFSGRQFSNSRSEMNVSTLELGDSALYLCASSWGLAGVDEQFFGPGTRLTVL.

This clonotype was recorded a few times. The J gene is TRBJ2-7, the V gene TRBV10-3; D is perhaps TRBD1 or TRBD2 (6 bases each). The ends were cut back, 8 bases at V and 7 bases at J, with 15 bases in the middle. CDR1 is ENHRY and CDR2 is SYGVKD in the germline V gene. The CDR3 consists of 12 residues. CDR3 in DNA: TGTGCCATCTCGGGGGCCCGGTGGGAGCAGTACTTC. This codes for CAISGARWEQYF.

This clonotype was counted a few times. The chain couples TRBV2 to TRBJ1-2, with no clear D. Germline V gene lookup returns CDR1 SNHLY and CDR2 FYNNEI. CDR3 length: 14 residues. The V gene lost 2 bases and the J gene lost 4 bases, with 11 bases spanning the gap. This chain's CDR3 is CASSEPGPIYGYTF. DNA of the CDR3: TGTGCCAGCAGTGAACCCGGCCCCATCTATGGCTACACCTTC. Combining the CDR3 with reference TRBV2 and TRBJ1-2 gives the whole variable domain EPEVTQTPSHQVTQMGQEVILRCVPISNHLYFYWYRQILGQKVEFLVSFYNNEISEKSEIFDDQFSVERPDGSNFTLKIRSTKLEDSAMYFCASSEPGPIYGYTFGSGTRLTVV.

This clonotype was seen ten or more times. The CDR3 region is CASSLTSTVANYGYTF. CDR3 coding DNA: TGTGCCAGCAGTTTAACGTCGACAGTTGCTAACTATGGCTACACCTTC. The J gene is TRBJ1-2, the V gene TRBV12-3 or TRBV12-4, with TRBD1 as a possible D gene (5 bases). The length of the CDR3 is 16 residues. V gave up 2 bases and J gave up 0 bases, with 13 bases separating them.

The chain joins TRBV5-6 to TRBJ2-3, with D tentatively TRBD1 (6 bases). The CDR3 has 12 residues. Deletions cut 5 bases from V and 5 bases from J, with 9 bases between. The germline V gene has CDR1 SGHDT and CDR2 YYEEEE. The CDR3 DNA follows: TGTGCCAGCAGATCAGGGGTAGATACGCAGTATTTT. This gives the protein CASRSGVDTQYF.

This clonotype has at least ten counts. This chain connects TRBV12-3 or TRBV12-4 to TRBJ2-7, with a weak D call TRBD2 (5 bases). The V end lost 6 bases, the J end lost 4 bases, and 19 bases lay between the germline ends. The CDR3 loop spans 15 amino acids. CDR3 in amino acids: CASSPLSGRGYEQYF. DNA of the CDR3: TGTGCCAGCAGCCCCCTTAGTGGGAGAGGGTACGAGCAGTACTTC.

The sample holds a few counts of this clonotype. The chain links TRBV7-2 to TRBJ2-1; 7 nucleotides match TRBD2. CDR3 length: 15 amino acids. CDR1 is SGHTA, CDR2 FQGNSA, per germline. The J segment lost 7 bases and the V segment lost 1 base, leaving 7 bases of the junction unmatched. The CDR3: CASSLVAGGGNEQFF. The CDR3 DNA reads TGTGCCAGCAGCTTAGTTGCTGGGGGGGGTAATGAGCAGTTCTTC.

The J gene is TRBJ2-7, the V gene TRBV7-8; D is perhaps TRBD2 (6 bases). V was shortened by 7 bases and J by 3 bases, with 13 bases between the two germline ends. Germline V gene lookup returns CDR1 SGHVS and CDR2 FQNEAQ. This CDR3 spans 13 amino acids. In DNA form, the CDR3 reads TGTGCCAGCACCTTCCAGGGACTCTACGAGCAGTACTTC. Translated: CASTFQGLYEQYF. The whole variable domain, filled in from reference TRBV7-8 and TRBJ2-7, reads GAGVSQSPRYKVAKRGQDVALRCDPISGHVSLFWYQQALGQGPEFLTYFQNEAQLDKSGLPSDRFFAERPEGSVSTLKIQRTQQEDSAVYLCASTFQGLYEQYFGPGTRLTVT.

This clonotype was recorded many times. The chain uses TRBV7-3 and TRBJ2-1; 10 nucleotides line up with TRBD2. The CDR3 runs to 16 residues. J gave up 5 bases and V 0 bases, and 4 bases lay outside the gene matches. The germline V gene encodes CDR1 SGHTA and CDR2 FQGTGA. The DNA for the CDR3 is TGTGCCAGCAGCTTAACACTAGCGGGATCCCACAATGAGCAGTTCTTC. Protein sequence: CASSLTLAGSHNEQFF.

This clonotype was detected only a few times. V gene TRBV18 combines with J gene TRBJ1-4; D is possibly TRBD1 (5 bases). The CDR3 contains 13 residues. The germline V gene encodes CDR1 KGHSH and CDR2 LQKENI. V lost 8 bases to trimming and J lost 2 bases, with 9 bases between them. The CDR3 DNA reads as TGTGCCAGCGCCTGGGGGACTAATGAAAAACTGTTTTTT. It encodes CASAWGTNEKLFF.

This clonotype was observed many times. The chain recombines TRBV5-6 with TRBJ2-4; a weak D match, TRBD1 (5 bases). CDR3 length: 14 amino acids. V lost 4 bases and J 0 bases, leaving 8 bases between the germline ends. Germline loops: CDR1 SGHDT, CDR2 YYEEEE. CDR3: CASSVGVAKNIQYF. The CDR3 DNA follows: TGTGCCAGCAGCGTAGGGGTAGCCAAAAACATTCAGTACTTC.

This clonotype was picked up a small number of times. The chain is built from TRBV4-1 and TRBJ2-7; D might be TRBD2 (6 bases). Germline CDR1 MGHRA, CDR2 YSYEKL. The CDR3 spans 17 residues. Trimming removed 1 base at V and 4 bases at J, with 20 bases between. For the CDR3, the DNA is TGCGCCAGCAGCCAAGGGCATGGTTCAGGGACTTTTTACGAGCAGTACTTC. It codes for CASSQGHGSGTFYEQYF.

This clonotype was seen at least ten times. CDR3 residues: CASSPAGIVTEAFF. CDR3 bases: TGTGCCAGCAGCCCCGCGGGTATCGTCACTGAAGCTTTCTTT. The chain combines TRBV3-1 with TRBJ1-1; D not resolved. The CDR3 is made up of 14 amino acids. From germline, CDR1 is LGHDT and CDR2 YNNKEL (reference sequence). The V end lost 4 bases, the J end lost 4 bases, and 13 bases lay between the germline ends.

The CDR3 coding sequence is TGTGCCAGCAGCTCCCCCCTCGGAAGGGCGAATGAGCAGTTCTTC. Translated, it gives CASSSPLGRANEQFF. V gene TRBV11-1 combines with J gene TRBJ2-1; D unresolved. The CDR3 loop spans 15 amino acids. The germline CDR1 and CDR2 sequences are SGHAT and FQDESV (reference sequence). V lost 4 bases to trimming and J lost 7 bases, with 17 bases between them. The full variable domain, with the rest looked up from reference TRBV11-1 and TRBJ2-1, is EAEVAQSPRYKITEKSQAVAFWCDPISGHATLYWYRQILGQGPELLVQFQDESVVDDSQLPKDRFSAERLKGVDSTLKIQPAELGDSAMYLCASSSPLGRANEQFFGPGTRLTVL.

The chain combines TRBV11-2 with TRBJ2-5, with a tentative D call TRBD1 (6 bases). Trimming took 4 bases from V and 5 from J, leaving 26 bases between them. Germline CDR1 SGHAT, CDR2 FQNNGV. This CDR3 contains 18 residues. This CDR3 is CASSSLGFRQGSGETQYF. The CDR3 region has the DNA TGTGCCAGCAGCTCCCTCGGATTTCGGCAGGGGAGTGGGGAGACCCAGTACTTC. Based on the CDR3 plus reference TRBV11-2 and TRBJ2-5, the full variable domain is EAGVAQSPRYKIIEKRQSVAFWCNPISGHATLYWYQQILGQGPKLLIQFQNNGVVDDSQLPKDRFSAERLKGVDSTLKIQPAKLEDSAVYLCASSSLGFRQGSGETQYFGPGTRLLVL.

This chain connects TRBV6-2 or TRBV6-3 to TRBJ1-1, with a possible D match to TRBD1 (5 bases). The germline CDR1 and CDR2 sequences are MNHEY and SVGEGT. The V end lost 7 bases, the J end lost 1 base, and 16 bases lay between the germline ends. The CDR3 extends over 15 amino acids. CDR3 nucleotide sequence: TGTGCCAGCACTGACTTCCCCAGGGCGAACACTGAAGCTTTCTTT. The encoded protein is CASTDFPRANTEAFF.

The table lists this clonotype with a few counts. This chain joins TRBV7-9 and TRBJ1-4; the match to TRBD1 covers 7 bases. V lost 3 bases to trimming and J lost 7 bases; unmatched junction nucleotides: 8. Germline V CDR1 and CDR2: SEHNR, FQNEAQ (reference sequence). The CDR3 runs 15 residues. CDR3 region: CASSFGDRDSEKLFF. For the CDR3, the DNA is TGTGCCAGCAGCTTCGGAGACAGGGACTCTGAAAAACTGTTTTTT.

The chain recombines TRBV28 with TRBJ2-3; 7 positions agree with TRBD1. Germline V gives CDR1 MDHEN, CDR2 SYDVKM. Trimming at V came to 4 bases and at J to 2 bases, leaving 9 bases not matched to a gene. CDR3 length equals 16 residues. CDR3 DNA sequence: TGTGCCAGCAGTTCCCTCCGGGACAGAAACACAGATACGCAGTATTTT. Protein: CASSSLRDRNTDTQYF.

In this sample, this clonotype turned up many times. The chain has TRBV7-6 and TRBJ1-1; 7 nucleotides align to TRBD1. With 4 bases clipped from V and 1 base from J, the junction kept 3 bases outside the gene matches. Germline CDR1 SGHVS, CDR2 FNYEAQ. The CDR3 loop spans 14 amino acids. Written as DNA, the CDR3 is TGTGCCAGCAGCTCCCAGGGGGGGAACACTGAAGCTTTCTTT. Its protein is CASSSQGGNTEAFF.